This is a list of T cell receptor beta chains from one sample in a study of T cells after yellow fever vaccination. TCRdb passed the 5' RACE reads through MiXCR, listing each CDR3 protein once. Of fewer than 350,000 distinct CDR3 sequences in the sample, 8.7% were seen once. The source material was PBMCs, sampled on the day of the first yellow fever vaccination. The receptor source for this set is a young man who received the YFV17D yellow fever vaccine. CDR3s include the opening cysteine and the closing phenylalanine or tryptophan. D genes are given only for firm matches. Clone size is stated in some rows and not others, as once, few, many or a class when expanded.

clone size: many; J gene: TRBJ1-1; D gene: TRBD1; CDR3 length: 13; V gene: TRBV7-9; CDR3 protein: CASGDRRDSEAFF; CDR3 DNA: TGTGCCAGCGGGGACAGGCGGGATTCTGAAGCTTTCTTT
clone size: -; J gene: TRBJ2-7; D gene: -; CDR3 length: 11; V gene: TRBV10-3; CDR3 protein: CASTDTYEQYF; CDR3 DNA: TGTGCCTCCACGGATACCTACGAGCAGTACTTC
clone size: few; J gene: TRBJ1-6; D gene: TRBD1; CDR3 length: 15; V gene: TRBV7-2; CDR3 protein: CASSYGQGNNSPLHF; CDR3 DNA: TGTGCCAGCAGCTACGGACAGGGGAATAATTCACCCCTCCACTTT
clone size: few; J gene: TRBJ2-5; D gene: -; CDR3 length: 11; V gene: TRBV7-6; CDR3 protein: CASSQWVTQYF; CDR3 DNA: TGTGCCAGCAGTCAGTGGGTTACCCAGTACTTC
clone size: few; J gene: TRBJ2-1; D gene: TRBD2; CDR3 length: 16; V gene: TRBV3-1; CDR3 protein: CASSRILAGLYNEQFF; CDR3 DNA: TGTGCCAGCAGCCGCATACTAGCGGGACTGTACAATGAGCAGTTCTTC
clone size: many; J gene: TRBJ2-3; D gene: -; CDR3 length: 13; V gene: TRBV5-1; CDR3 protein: CASSLEAKPSQYF; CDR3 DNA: TGCGCCAGCAGCTTGGAGGCCAAACCCTCCCAGTATTTT
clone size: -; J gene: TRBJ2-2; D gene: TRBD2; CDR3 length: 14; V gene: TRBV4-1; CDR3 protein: CASSHLGGTGELFF; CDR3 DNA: TGCGCCAGCAGCCATCTGGGAGGGACCGGGGAGCTGTTTTTT
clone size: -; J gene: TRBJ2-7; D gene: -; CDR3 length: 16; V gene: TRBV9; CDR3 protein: CASSVADSYLAYEQYF; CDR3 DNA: TGTGCCAGCAGCGTAGCGGATTCTTACCTTGCCTACGAGCAGTACTTC
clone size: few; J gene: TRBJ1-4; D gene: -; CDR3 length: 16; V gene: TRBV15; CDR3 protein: CATSRDFQGTNEKLFF; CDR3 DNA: TGTGCCACCAGCAGAGATTTTCAGGGGACGAATGAAAAACTGTTTTTT
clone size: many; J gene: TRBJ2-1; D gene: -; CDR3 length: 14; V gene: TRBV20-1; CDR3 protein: CSARGGGLGYEQFF; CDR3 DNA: TGCAGTGCTAGGGGCGGAGGGCTCGGCTATGAGCAGTTCTTC
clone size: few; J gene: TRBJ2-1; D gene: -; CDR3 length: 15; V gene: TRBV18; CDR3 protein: CASSNGLTSYNEQFF; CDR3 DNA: TGTGCCAGCTCTAACGGGCTAACCTCCTACAATGAGCAGTTCTTC
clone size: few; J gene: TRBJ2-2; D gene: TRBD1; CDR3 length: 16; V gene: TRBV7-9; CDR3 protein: CASSSFRGRRTGELFF; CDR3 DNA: TGTGCCAGCAGCTCATTCAGGGGGCGACGGACCGGGGAGCTGTTTTTT
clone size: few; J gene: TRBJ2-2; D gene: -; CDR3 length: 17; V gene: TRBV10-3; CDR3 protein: CAISEGVTPPNTGELFF; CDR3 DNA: TGTGCCATCAGCGAAGGGGTTACCCCCCCCAACACCGGGGAGCTGTTTTTT
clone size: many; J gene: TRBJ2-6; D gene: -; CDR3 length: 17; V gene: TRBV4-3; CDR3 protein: CASSQGPGHSGANVLTF; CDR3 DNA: TGCGCCAGCAGCCAAGGTCCAGGGCACTCTGGGGCCAACGTCCTGACTTTC
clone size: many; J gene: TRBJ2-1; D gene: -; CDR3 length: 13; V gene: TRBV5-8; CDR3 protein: CASSLEIYNEQFF; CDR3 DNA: TGTGCCAGCAGCTTGGAGATCTACAATGAGCAGTTCTTC
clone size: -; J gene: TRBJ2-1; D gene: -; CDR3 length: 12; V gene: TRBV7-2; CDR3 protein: CASSSRGAEQFF; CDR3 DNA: TGTGCCAGCAGCTCTAGGGGCGCGGAGCAGTTCTTC
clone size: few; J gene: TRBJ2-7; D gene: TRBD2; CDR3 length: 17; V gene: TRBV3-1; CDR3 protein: CASSQRTSGGRPYEQYF; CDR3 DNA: TGTGCCAGCAGCCAAAGGACTAGCGGGGGGCGCCCCTACGAGCAGTACTTC
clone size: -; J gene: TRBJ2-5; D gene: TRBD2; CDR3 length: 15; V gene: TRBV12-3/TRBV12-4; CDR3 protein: CASSRLAGAQETQYF; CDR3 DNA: TGTGCCAGCAGTCGACTAGCGGGGGCTCAAGAGACCCAGTACTTC
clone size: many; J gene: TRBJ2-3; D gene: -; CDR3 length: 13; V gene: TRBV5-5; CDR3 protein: CASSLLAPDTQYF; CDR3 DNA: TGTGCCAGCAGCTTACTAGCCCCAGATACGCAGTATTTT
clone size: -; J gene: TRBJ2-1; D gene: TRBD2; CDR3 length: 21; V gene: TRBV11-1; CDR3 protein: CASSSTEIGLAGGLSYNEQFF; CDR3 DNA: TGTGCCAGCAGCTCGACCGAAATTGGACTAGCGGGGGGGCTTTCCTACAATGAGCAGTTCTTC
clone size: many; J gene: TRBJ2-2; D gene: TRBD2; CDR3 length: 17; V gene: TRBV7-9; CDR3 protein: CASSLAGTTTNTGELFF; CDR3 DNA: TGTGCCAGCAGCTTAGCCGGGACTACCACAAACACCGGGGAGCTGTTTTTT
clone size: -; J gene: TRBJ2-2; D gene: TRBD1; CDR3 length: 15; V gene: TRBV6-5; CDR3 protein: CASSLGDRYTGELFF; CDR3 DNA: TGTGCCAGCAGTTTGGGGGACAGGTACACCGGGGAGCTGTTTTTT
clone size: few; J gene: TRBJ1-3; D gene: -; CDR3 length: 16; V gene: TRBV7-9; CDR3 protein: CASSSKTGSSGNTIYF; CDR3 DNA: TGTGCCAGCAGCTCCAAGACAGGAAGCTCTGGAAACACCATATATTTT
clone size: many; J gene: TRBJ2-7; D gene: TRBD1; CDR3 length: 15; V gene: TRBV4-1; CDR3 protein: CASSGFGQGMREQYF; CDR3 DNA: TGCGCCAGCAGCGGGTTTGGACAGGGTATGAGAGAGCAGTACTTC
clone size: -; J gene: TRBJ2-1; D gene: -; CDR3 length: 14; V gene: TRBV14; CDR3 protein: CASSHRSSYNEQFF; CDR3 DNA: TGTGCCAGCAGCCACCGGAGCTCCTACAATGAGCAGTTCTTC
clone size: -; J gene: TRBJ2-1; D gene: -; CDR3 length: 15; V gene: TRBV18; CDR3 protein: CASSPGGHRYNEQFF; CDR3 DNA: TGTGCCAGCTCACCAGGAGGACACCGCTACAATGAGCAGTTCTTC
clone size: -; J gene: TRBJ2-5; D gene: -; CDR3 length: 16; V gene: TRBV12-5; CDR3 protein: CASGLLSGSRQETQYF; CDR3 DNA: TGTGCTAGTGGTTTGCTGTCAGGGTCGCGGCAAGAGACCCAGTACTTC
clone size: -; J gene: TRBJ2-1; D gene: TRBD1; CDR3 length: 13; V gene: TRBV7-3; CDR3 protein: CASSGQGYNEQFF; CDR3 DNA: TGTGCCAGCAGCGGACAGGGGTACAATGAGCAGTTCTTC
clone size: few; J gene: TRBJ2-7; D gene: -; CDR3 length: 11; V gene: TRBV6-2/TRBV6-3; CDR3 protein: CASGRPYEQYF; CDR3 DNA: TGTGCCAGCGGACGGCCCTACGAGCAGTACTTC